This T cell receptor (beta chain) comes out of a study of blood T cell repertoires in COVID-19. Study context: T cells, B-cell-depleted T cells, or PBMCs supplied cDNA or gDNA.

The CDR3 runs 15 residues. Trimming stripped 2 bases from V and 3 bases from J, with 12 bases between. From germline, CDR1 is LGHNA and CDR2 YSLEER. Clones were read by immunoSEQ multiplex PCR, and TCRdb kept only the in-frame ones, dropping some. The data show under 250,000 clones, roughly 82% seen once. This receptor was obtained from a woman in her 40s with acute or convalescent COVID-19. The rearrangement links TRBV4-3 to TRBJ2-3; maybe TRBD1 (5 bases). The sequenced material came from peripheral blood. The CDR3 bases are TGCGCCAGCAGCCAATCCTTGGCAGGGACAGATACGCAGTATTTT. As protein: CASSQSLAGTDTQYF.